This T cell receptor (beta chain) was sequenced for a study of human T cells and chemical hapten exposure. Overall study findings and caveats: Donors had alopecia, so their immune response may differ from healthy people's.

Comments on this clonotype: Its antigen is not known.

CDR3 length: 15 residues. Germline values: CDR1 SNHLY, CDR2 FYNNEI. Trimming pared 6 bases from V and 0 bases from J, leaving 11 bases between. The time point was: pre-sensitization, week 0. The sample's treatment: therapeutic diphenylcyclopropenone sensitization with weekly scalp DPC. Each patch-test visit's blood sample preceded patch application. Original data processing: The number of TCRs in each sample had a median of approximately 96,000 and spanned about 23,224 to 690,600. One entry per CDR3 protein, called by TCRdb with MiXCR from the RACE reads. What appears here as the V and J calls and clone size reflects TCRdb's work, not the paper's. The sample lists over 300,000 distinct CDR3 sequences; approximately 5% were seen once.

Specimen: whole blood, collected in connection with sensitization to the hapten diphenylcyclopropenone (DPC). This chain connects TRBV2 to TRBJ2-2; D gene uncertain. The TCR originated in a woman in her 50s with alopecia areata. Some clones in this sample may be carry-over from other donors' samples. This CDR3 is CASRTPDTNTGELFF. The CDR3 nucleotides read TGTGCCAGCAGAACACCCGACACGAACACCGGGGAGCTGTTTTTT.